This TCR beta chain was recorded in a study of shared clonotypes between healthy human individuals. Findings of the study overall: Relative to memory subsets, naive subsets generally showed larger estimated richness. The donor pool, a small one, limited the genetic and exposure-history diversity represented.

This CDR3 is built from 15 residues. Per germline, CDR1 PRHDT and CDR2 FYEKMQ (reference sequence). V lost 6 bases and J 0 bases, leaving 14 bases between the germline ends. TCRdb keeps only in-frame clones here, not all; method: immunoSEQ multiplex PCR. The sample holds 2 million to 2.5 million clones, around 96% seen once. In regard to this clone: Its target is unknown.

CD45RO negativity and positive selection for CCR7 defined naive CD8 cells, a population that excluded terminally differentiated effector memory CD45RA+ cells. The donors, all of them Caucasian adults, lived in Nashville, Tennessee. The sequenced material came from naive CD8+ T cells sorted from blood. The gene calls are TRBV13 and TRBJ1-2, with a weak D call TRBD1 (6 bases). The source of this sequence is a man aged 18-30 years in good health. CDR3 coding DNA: TGTGCCAGCAGATCGACAGGTTTCCCTAACTATGGCTACACCTTC. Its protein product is CASRSTGFPNYGYTF.